The rows below give T cell receptor beta chains drawn from one sample of a study of cytomegalovirus exposure and HLA in healthy donors. Using immunoSEQ multiplex PCR, the repertoire was profiled, and TCRdb retains in-frame clones only, with some absent. The data hold more than 85,000 clones, with approximately 72% observed a single time. Material for sequencing was PBMCs. Receptor source: a male donor in good health and CMV-seropositive. CDR3s include the opening cysteine and the closing phenylalanine or tryptophan.

j_call: TRBJ2-1
cdr3_length: 12
v_call: TRBV5-4
cdr3_aa: CASGQIYNEQFF

j_call: TRBJ1-1
cdr3_length: 15
v_call: TRBV11-2
cdr3_aa: CASSRTGGGGTEAFF

j_call: TRBJ2-7
cdr3_length: 15
v_call: TRBV9
cdr3_aa: CASSVYGTGSGEQYF

j_call: TRBJ1-2
cdr3_length: 13
v_call: TRBV28
cdr3_aa: CASSLGGAEGYTF

j_call: TRBJ1-6
cdr3_length: 13
v_call: TRBV4-3
cdr3_aa: CASSQALNSPLHF

j_call: TRBJ1-5
cdr3_length: 13
v_call: TRBV30
cdr3_aa: CAWSRGSNQPQHF

j_call: TRBJ1-5
cdr3_length: 15
v_call: TRBV4-1
cdr3_aa: CASSQDSYSNQPQHF

j_call: TRBJ1-2
cdr3_length: 14
v_call: TRBV2
cdr3_aa: CASSAMGGNYGYTF

j_call: TRBJ1-1
cdr3_length: 13
v_call: TRBV27
cdr3_aa: CASSWRVHTEAFF

j_call: TRBJ2-5
cdr3_length: 14
v_call: TRBV6-5
cdr3_aa: CASRKAGGQETQYF

j_call: TRBJ1-1
cdr3_length: 15
v_call: TRBV7-9
cdr3_aa: CASLGAGTGRGRAFF

j_call: TRBJ1-5
cdr3_length: 14
v_call: TRBV7-9
cdr3_aa: CASSSDRGGQPQHF

j_call: TRBJ1-2
cdr3_length: 15
v_call: TRBV7-2
cdr3_aa: CASSSQPGRGYGYTF

j_call: TRBJ1-2
cdr3_length: 13
v_call: TRBV10-3
cdr3_aa: CAIMGQGSSGYTF

j_call: TRBJ2-7
cdr3_length: 17
v_call: TRBV4-3
cdr3_aa: CASSQDMLRQGPYEQYF

j_call: TRBJ1-5
cdr3_length: 15
v_call: TRBV4-3
cdr3_aa: CASSQERGSNQPQHF

j_call: TRBJ1-1
cdr3_length: 14
v_call: TRBV5-6
cdr3_aa: CASSPHFRGAEAFF

j_call: TRBJ1-5
cdr3_length: 13
v_call: TRBV21-1
cdr3_aa: CASRQESNQPQHF

j_call: TRBJ1-2
cdr3_length: 12
v_call: TRBV30
cdr3_aa: CAWSVALYGYTF

j_call: TRBJ1-1
cdr3_length: 14
v_call: TRBV19
cdr3_aa: CASSSRQGVTEAFF

j_call: TRBJ1-2
cdr3_length: 16
v_call: TRBV13
cdr3_aa: CASSPAPDSSPLNYTF

j_call: TRBJ2-4
cdr3_length: 14
v_call: TRBV5-6
cdr3_aa: CASSPIEAGTDKYF

j_call: TRBJ2-3
cdr3_length: 12
v_call: TRBV29-1
cdr3_aa: CSVVTNSDTQYF

j_call: TRBJ2-2
cdr3_length: 19
v_call: TRBV2
cdr3_aa: CASSETTWLAGIATGELFF

j_call: TRBJ2-1
cdr3_length: 15
v_call: TRBV5-1
cdr3_aa: CASSLGTSGYNEQFF

j_call: TRBJ1-4
cdr3_length: 15
v_call: TRBV4-1
cdr3_aa: CASSQATDSNEKLFF